This T cell receptor (beta chain) is drawn from a study of blood T cells in healthy people across ages. CDR1 is SGHRS, CDR2 YFSETQ, per germline. V lost 4 bases and J lost 0, with 16 bases in between. This CDR3 spans 16 amino acids. A second PCR of roughly 7 to 11 cycles used a sample-barcoded 5' primer and a J-beta primer mix. The template-switch adaptor was a 5' adaptor with 12 random nucleotides. It tagged each cDNA molecule. TCRdb reanalysed the 5' RACE reads using MiXCR and keeps one entry per CDR3 protein. The sample carries 1.5 million to 2 million distinct CDR3 sequences, less than 50% recorded once. A remark on this clonotype: Its specificity is not known.

Overall study findings and caveats: Among T cells, TCR beta diversity per million cells dropped roughly linearly as age rose.

The sequenced sample was blood. The TCR was taken from a woman aged 40 to 50 in good health. The rearrangement links TRBV5-1 to TRBJ1-1, with D maybe TRBD1 (6 bases). CDR3 DNA sequence: TGCGCCAGCAGCCCCGAACCCCGACAGGTGAACACTGAAGCTTTCTTT. The encoded protein is CASSPEPRQVNTEAFF.